Shown below are 31 T cell receptor beta chains from a single sample sequenced in a study of cytomegalovirus exposure and HLA in healthy donors. Some clones are missing from TCRdb's copy, which holds only in-frame ones; the method was immunoSEQ multiplex PCR. Altogether approximately 110,000 clones are present, around 94% being singletons, with the ten largest covering under 1.5%. Sequencing input: PBMCs. These receptors were collected from a woman aged 18 to 35 in good health and CMV-seronegative.

This chain connects TRBV28 to TRBJ1-2; the match to TRBD1 covers 8 bases. The CDR3 runs 15 residues. In germline, CDR1 is MDHEN, CDR2 SYDVKM. Germline trimming cut 5 bases from V and 4 bases from J; bases unmatched to any gene: 9. The CDR3 protein is CASSNGQGRSYGYTF. The CDR3 DNA sequence: TGTGCCAGCAGTAACGGACAGGGCAGGAGCTATGGCTACACCTTC.

This chain links TRBV5-1 with TRBJ1-1; 8 positions match TRBD1. Per the germline V gene, CDR1 is SGHRS and CDR2 is YFSETQ. The CDR3 spans 16 residues. V lost 1 base to trimming and J lost 4 bases; unmatched junction nucleotides: 9. Here the CDR3 DNA reads TGCGCCAGCAGCTTGACCCTTCAGGGGGCGACCACTGAAGCTTTCTTT. It encodes CASSLTLQGATTEAFF.

This clone was recorded once. The V and J genes are TRBV13 and TRBJ2-7; 7 bases match TRBD2. V was pared by 4 bases and J by 3 bases, with 6 bases of the junction left unmatched. The CDR3 length is 14 residues. Germline CDR1 is PRHDT and CDR2 is FYEKMQ (reference sequence). CDR3 DNA sequence: TGTGCCAGCAGCTCCCGCGGGAGCGGCTACGAGCAGTACTTC. This codes for CASSSRGSGYEQYF.

The V and J genes are TRBV5-1 and TRBJ2-6; 8 nucleotides agree with TRBD1. This CDR3 contains 18 residues. Germline V gene sequence: CDR1 SGHRS, CDR2 YFSETQ. With 0 bases clipped from V and 4 bases from J, the junction kept 9 bases outside the gene matches. CDR3 DNA sequence: TGCGCCAGCAGCTTGGCCTCCCAGGGGGCGTGGGGGGCCAACGTCCTGACTTTC. Protein sequence: CASSLASQGAWGANVLTF.

The chain carries TRBV5-6 and TRBJ2-7, with D maybe TRBD1 (5 bases). The CDR3 length is 13 residues. Germline loops: CDR1 SGHDT, CDR2 YYEEEE. V shed 4 bases and J shed 3 bases, with 11 bases lying between them. CDR3 protein: CASSADSFYEQYF. The CDR3 DNA follows: TGTGCCAGCAGCGCAGACAGTTTCTACGAGCAGTACTTC.

This chain links TRBV7-8 with TRBJ2-1; D remains ambiguous. This CDR3 region has 16 residues. Germline V lookup: CDR1 SGHVS, CDR2 FQNEAQ. Trimming removed 5 bases from V and 0 bases from J, with 14 bases in between. CDR3 DNA: TGTGCCAGCAGCCCCCTGACTCGAAGCTCCTACAATGAGCAGTTCTTC. Amino acid sequence: CASSPLTRSSYNEQFF.

The genes are TRBV6-5 and TRBJ2-1, with unresolved D. Trimming took 5 bases from V and 7 from J, leaving 15 bases between them. CDR3 length: 14 residues. Germline V CDR1 and CDR2: MNHEY, SVGAGI. CDR3 amino acids: CASSPLEAKNEQFF. DNA of the CDR3: TGTGCCAGCAGTCCTCTCGAGGCAAAAAATGAGCAGTTCTTC.

The chain carries TRBV28 and TRBJ2-3; 8 nucleotides align to TRBD2. Unmatched junction bases numbered 11, after V lost 5 bases and J lost 4 bases. The germline V gene encodes CDR1 MDHEN and CDR2 SYDVKM. The CDR3 length is 16 residues. CDR3 in DNA: TGTGCCAGCAGTCGTCGGGGGGGCCGGGGTGCAGATACGCAGTATTTT. Its protein is CASSRRGGRGADTQYF.

V usage is TRBV9 and J usage is TRBJ1-1, with 8 bases that match TRBD1. This CDR3 spans 16 amino acids. V lost 2 bases to trimming and J lost 5 bases; unmatched junction nucleotides: 11. The germline gives CDR1 SGDLS, CDR2 YYNGEE. CDR3 sequence (DNA): TGTGCCAGCAGCGTGGACAGCACAGGGGGAGGGACTGAAGCTTTCTTT. Translating gives CASSVDSTGGGTEAFF.

CDR3 nucleotide sequence: TGTGCCAGCAGCCGGGACAGGGTCTATGGCTACACCTTC. Translation gives CASSRDRVYGYTF. The chain carries TRBV7-9 and TRBJ1-2, with 9 bases aligning to TRBD1. This CDR3 spans 13 amino acids. Per germline, CDR1 SEHNR and CDR2 FQNEAQ (reference sequence). Trimming took 5 bases from V and 4 from J; bases not matched to a gene: 2.

CDR3 region: CASSLTAGDTQYF. The CDR3 DNA reads as TGTGCCAGCTCACTGACGGCCGGGGATACGCAGTATTTT. This chain links TRBV5-6 with TRBJ2-3; D gene ambiguous. The V end was cut by 7 bases, the J end by 6 bases, with 15 bases between. The CDR3 is 13 amino acids. Germline V CDR1 and CDR2: SGHDT, YYEEEE.

V gene TRBV5-1 combines with J gene TRBJ2-5; TRBD1 might be the D (6 bases). CDR1 is SGHRS, CDR2 YFSETQ, per germline. The CDR3 runs to 14 residues. Deletions cut 3 bases from V and 1 base from J, with 10 bases between. This CDR3 reads CASSSGQLQETQYF. The CDR3 nucleotides read TGCGCCAGCAGCTCCGGACAGCTCCAAGAGACCCAGTACTTC.

This chain joins TRBV11-2 and TRBJ1-1; no firm D call. Trimming left V 5 bases short and J 2 bases short, with 12 bases between. Germline V gene lookup returns CDR1 SGHAT and CDR2 FQNNGV. This CDR3 comprises 14 residues. The CDR3 is CASSPGTVNTEAFF. The CDR3 nucleotides read TGTGCCAGCAGCCCAGGAACAGTAAACACTGAAGCTTTCTTT.

This chain uses TRBV28 with TRBJ1-2, with D possibly TRBD1 on 5 matching bases. This CDR3 is 14 amino acids long. Germline V gene data show CDR1 as MDHEN and CDR2 as SYDVKM. Trimming cost V 10 bases and J 7 bases, with 22 bases left between them. CDR3 nucleotides: TGTGCCATCCTTCGAGAGGGGACGGGGGGTGGCTACACCTTC. Protein product: CAILREGTGGGYTF.

This chain uses TRBV28 with TRBJ2-1, with TRBD2 matching over 14 bases. Germline CDR1 MDHEN, CDR2 SYDVKM. Trimming at V came to 6 bases and at J to 7 bases, leaving 5 bases not matched to a gene. There are 15 residues in the CDR3. CDR3 nucleotide sequence: TGTGCCAGCAGCCCGGGACTAGCGGGAGTGAATGAGCAGTTCTTC. It is translated as CASSPGLAGVNEQFF.

The rearrangement uses TRBV5-1 and TRBJ1-5, with TRBD1 as a possible D gene (6 bases). Germline V lookup: CDR1 SGHRS, CDR2 YFSETQ. This CDR3 spans 15 amino acids. V was pared by 4 bases and J by 6 bases, with 17 bases between. CDR3 loop: CASSPQGAAGQPQHF. The CDR3 nucleotides read TGCGCCAGCAGCCCACAGGGCGCCGCGGGTCAGCCCCAGCATTTT.

The V call is TRBV4-1, the J call TRBJ2-3; 8 bases line up with TRBD2. V lost 1 base, J lost 5 bases, and 11 bases stayed unmatched. The CDR3 has 17 amino acids. CDR1 MGHRA and CDR2 YSYEKL come from the germline V gene. The CDR3 loop reads CASSQGSRAGAEDTQYF. DNA for the CDR3: TGCGCCAGCAGCCAAGGCTCGCGAGCGGGGGCGGAAGATACGCAGTATTTT.

This chain links TRBV2 with TRBJ2-5; D gene uncertain. CDR1 and CDR2 from the germline V gene are SNHLY and FYNNEI. The CDR3 extends over 12 amino acids. Between the trimmed V and J ends, which lost 8 bases and 5 bases, there was a span of 12 bases. DNA for the CDR3: TGTGCCAGCTCGCGGCCCGGGGAGACCCAGTACTTC. Translating gives CASSRPGETQYF.

The chain combines TRBV5-1 with TRBJ1-3; weak D call: TRBD1 (6 bases). Trimming took 0 bases from V and 4 from J, leaving 8 bases between them. CDR1 SGHRS and CDR2 YFSETQ come from the germline V gene. This CDR3 comprises 14 residues. The CDR3 region is CASSLEGQGNTIYF. In DNA form, the CDR3 reads TGCGCCAGCAGCTTGGAGGGACAAGGAAACACCATATATTTT.

This sequence joins TRBV6-6 and TRBJ2-7; 10 bases align to TRBD1. The CDR3 sequence is 15 residues long. The V gene's germline CDR1 is MNHNY and CDR2 SVGAGI (reference sequence). V was clipped by 7 bases and J by 3 bases; unmatched bases: 9. The CDR3 DNA follows: TGTGCCAGCACCGACCCCGGGACAGGGGTCTACGAGCAGTACTTC. As protein: CASTDPGTGVYEQYF.

The chain links TRBV9 to TRBJ1-1, with D unresolved. The V gene lost 3 bases and the J gene lost 6 bases, with 12 bases spanning the gap. This CDR3 is 13 amino acids long. Germline V lookup: CDR1 SGDLS, CDR2 YYNGEE. The CDR3 spells CASSALSAAEAFF. DNA for the CDR3: TGTGCCAGCAGCGCTCTATCCGCGGCTGAAGCTTTCTTT.

The genes are TRBV28 and TRBJ1-5; 8 positions match TRBD1. Per the germline V gene, CDR1 is MDHEN and CDR2 is SYDVKM. The V gene end was trimmed by 6 bases and the J gene end by 8 bases; junction bases not matched to a gene: 3. The length of the CDR3 is 12 residues. Here the CDR3 reads CASRDREEPQHF. The CDR3 DNA reads TGTGCCAGCAGGGACAGGGAGGAGCCCCAGCATTTT.

This sequence joins TRBV9 and TRBJ2-2; a possible D gene is TRBD1 (6 bases). Germline lookup yields CDR1 SGDLS and CDR2 YYNGEE. Deletions cut 0 bases from V and 4 bases from J, with 7 bases between. This CDR3 comprises 14 residues. The chain's CDR3 is CASSVGRGTGELFF. The DNA for the CDR3 is TGTGCCAGCAGCGTAGGCAGGGGCACCGGGGAGCTGTTTTTT.

This chain joins TRBV5-1 and TRBJ2-2, with D uncertain. Between the trimmed V and J ends, which lost 0 bases and 4 bases, there was a span of 13 bases. The CDR3 runs 16 residues. From germline, CDR1 is SGHRS and CDR2 YFSETQ. The CDR3 DNA reads as TGCGCCAGCAGCTTGGACTCAGCGTTACCCACCGGGGAGCTGTTTTTT. Amino acids: CASSLDSALPTGELFF.

The rearrangement joins TRBV2 to TRBJ1-1; D is ambiguous. The V end was cut by 4 bases, the J end by 4 bases, with 7 bases between. Germline-derived CDR1 and CDR2 are SNHLY and FYNNEI. The CDR3 consists of 12 residues. CDR3 in DNA: TGTGCCAGCAGTGTCGGTGCCACTGAAGCTTTCTTT. Amino acid sequence: CASSVGATEAFF.

The V gene is TRBV2, the J gene TRBJ2-7; 7 bases align to TRBD2. J lost 4 bases, V lost 5 bases, and 2 bases had no gene match. Germline V CDR1 and CDR2: SNHLY, FYNNEI. The CDR3 is 12 residues long. CDR3 amino acids: CASSLGGYEQYF. CDR3 nucleotide sequence: TGTGCCAGCAGTCTCGGGGGGTACGAGCAGTACTTC.

A few counts support this clone. V gene TRBV15 combines with J gene TRBJ2-2; TRBD1 matches at 7 bases. From germline, CDR1 is LNHNV and CDR2 YYDKDF (reference sequence). CDR3 length: 16 amino acids. The V and J ends lost 1 base and 4 bases, in that order; junction bases with no gene match: 6. The CDR3 DNA follows: TGTGCCACCAGCAGAGCGGGACAGATCCTCACCGGGGAGCTGTTTTTT. It is translated as CATSRAGQILTGELFF.

The V and J genes are TRBV9 and TRBJ1-2, with 9 nucleotides matching TRBD1. Losses at the gene ends were 7 bases for V and 8 bases for J; bases not matched to a gene: 9. Germline V gives CDR1 SGDLS, CDR2 YYNGEE. CDR3 size: 13 residues. The CDR3 DNA reads as TGTGCCAGCCAAAAGGGGGGACAGGGAGGCTACACCTTC. It encodes CASQKGGQGGYTF.

The CDR3 region is CASSERGSADEQFF. The DNA for the CDR3 is TGCGCCAGCAGCGAGCGCGGGAGTGCGGATGAGCAGTTCTTC. The chain has TRBV5-1 and TRBJ2-1, with 7 bases matching TRBD2. The CDR3 is made up of 14 amino acids. Germline lookup yields CDR1 SGHRS and CDR2 YFSETQ. The V segment lost 4 bases and the J segment 8 bases; nucleotides outside the gene matches: 9.

The chain has TRBV7-9 and TRBJ1-1; weak D call: TRBD1 (6 bases). V lost 4 bases, J lost 1 base, and 10 bases lay in between. The CDR3 has 14 residues. Germline lookup yields CDR1 SEHNR and CDR2 FQNEAQ (reference sequence). The CDR3 sequence: CASSWTQGNTEAFF. The DNA for the CDR3 is TGTGCCAGCAGCTGGACACAGGGGAACACTGAAGCTTTCTTT. The full variable domain, in which reference TRBV7-9 and TRBJ1-1 provide the parts outside the CDR3, is DTGVSQNPRHKITKRGQNVTFRCDPISEHNRLYWYRQTLGQGPEFLTYFQNEAQLEKSRLLSDRFSAERPKGSFSTLEIQRTEQGDSAMYLCASSWTQGNTEAFFGQGTRLTVV.

V gene TRBV9 combines with J gene TRBJ1-1, with 9 bases aligning to TRBD1. V shed 2 bases, J shed 1 base, and the junction held 3 bases outside the gene matches. The CDR3 is 15 residues long. The germline V gene has CDR1 SGDLS and CDR2 YYNGEE. CDR3 coding DNA: TGTGCCAGCAGCGTTTACAGGGGGCCGAACACTGAAGCTTTCTTT. It codes for CASSVYRGPNTEAFF.